This T cell receptor beta chain was observed in a study of blood T cell repertoires in COVID-19. Cohorts were based on clinical histories the participants reported. Exposed enrollees encountered a COVID-19 case at some point within 2 weeks before study entry. This table comes from immunoSEQ multiplex PCR, and its TCRdb copy is limited to in-frame clones, with some not included. The sample holds 400,000 to 500,000 clones; approximately 90% are singletons and the top ten take roughly 1.4%. The CDR3 length is 13 residues. Germline loops: CDR1 MNHEY, CDR2 SVGAGI. V was clipped by 6 bases and J by 5 bases, with 13 bases between them.

The chain combines TRBV6-5 with TRBJ2-5, with D possibly TRBD2 on 5 matching bases. The receptor was derived from a young woman who had been exposed to COVID-19. The specimen sequenced was PBMCs or T cells enriched from blood (not recorded which). The CDR3 region is CASRRLGSETQYF. DNA of the CDR3: TGTGCCAGCAGACGATTAGGGAGTGAGACCCAGTACTTC.